Following are 23 T cell receptor beta chains from one sample sequenced in a study of OX40 agonist ivuxolimab in advanced cancers. TCRdb's copy holds only in-frame clones and misses some; the assay was immunoSEQ multiplex PCR. The sample consists of tens of thousands of clones, about 91% of them appearing once. The sequencing here drew on CD4+ or CD8+ T cells sorted from blood, taken in a trial of the OX40 agonist ivuxolimab. The receptor set was obtained from an adult with an advanced solid tumor such as melanoma, head and neck, liver or kidney cancer.

The rearrangement joins TRBV7-3 to TRBJ2-7, with D possibly being TRBD1 or TRBD2 (5 bases each). This CDR3 contains 14 residues. Germline V gives CDR1 SGHTA, CDR2 FQGTGA. V dropped 2 bases and J dropped 3 bases, with 11 bases sitting between them. CDR3 in amino acids: CASSLGDGDYEQYF. The CDR3 bases are TGTGCCAGCAGCTTAGGGGACGGAGACTACGAGCAGTACTTC.

CDR3 amino acids: CASSSGTGVSLLSYGYTF. The CDR3, as DNA: TGTGCCAGCAGCTCCGGGACAGGGGTGTCCCTACTATCCTATGGCTACACCTTC. This chain joins TRBV5-4 and TRBJ1-2; 10 bases map to TRBD1. The V segment lost 3 bases and the J segment 4 bases; nucleotides outside the gene matches: 15. The CDR3 contains 18 residues. Germline V CDR1 and CDR2: SGHNT, YYREEE (reference sequence).

The V and J genes are TRBV4-1 and TRBJ2-3; tentative D call: TRBD1 (5 bases). V was trimmed by 5 bases and J by 5 bases, leaving 11 bases between them. Germline CDR1 reads MGHRA; CDR2 reads YSYEKL. This CDR3 comprises 13 residues. CDR3 nucleotides: TGCGCCAGCAGCTACAGGCTAGGAGATACGCAGTATTTT. Amino acids: CASSYRLGDTQYF.

The V gene is TRBV28, the J gene TRBJ2-7, with D maybe TRBD2 (7 bases). The CDR3 length is 15 residues. The V gene lost 7 bases and the J gene lost 4 bases, with 20 bases spanning the gap. Germline loops: CDR1 MDHEN, CDR2 SYDVKM. CDR3 region: CASTPRGALPYEQYF. In DNA form, the CDR3 reads TGTGCCAGCACCCCCCGGGGGGCGCTTCCGTACGAGCAGTACTTC.

CDR3 sequence: CASSAGTGGYEQYF. The CDR3, as DNA: TGTGCCAGCAGCGCGGGGACAGGGGGCTACGAGCAGTACTTC. The chain couples TRBV5-5 to TRBJ2-7; TRBD1 aligns across 11 bases. CDR1 SGHKS and CDR2 YYEKEE come from the germline V gene (reference sequence). V dropped 4 bases and J dropped 3; count of bases not matched to a gene: 3. There are 14 residues in the CDR3.

Only a few counts were recorded for this clone. The chain couples TRBV4-2 to TRBJ2-5, with 9 bases matching TRBD2. From germline, CDR1 is LGHNA and CDR2 YNFKEQ. CDR3 size: 15 residues. V lost 0 bases to trimming and J lost 1 base; unmatched junction nucleotides: 0. In DNA form, the CDR3 reads TGTGCCAGCAGCCAAGAGCGGGAGGGCCAAGAGACCCAGTACTTC. This translates into CASSQEREGQETQYF.

V usage is TRBV19 and J usage is TRBJ2-1, with 8 nucleotides matching TRBD2. Germline assignment: CDR1 LNHDA and CDR2 SQIVND (reference sequence). The CDR3 has 15 amino acids. Trimming at V came to 10 bases and at J to 5 bases, leaving 13 bases not matched to a gene. CDR3 DNA sequence: TGTGCCACCTTCGAGAGTAGCGGGGTACACAATGAGCAGTTCTTC. Protein product: CATFESSGVHNEQFF.

V usage is TRBV13 and J usage is TRBJ2-3; 8 nucleotides line up with TRBD2. From germline, CDR1 is PRHDT and CDR2 FYEKMQ (reference sequence). The J segment lost 6 bases and the V segment lost 0 bases, leaving 8 bases of the junction unmatched. This CDR3 comprises 16 residues. The CDR3: CASSLGVTGGSDTQYF. The CDR3 region has the DNA TGTGCCAGCAGCTTAGGTGTGACGGGAGGGTCGGATACGCAGTATTTT.

This chain joins TRBV4-3 and TRBJ1-1; D unclear. The CDR3 loop spans 12 amino acids. Germline-derived CDR1 and CDR2 are LGHNA and YSLEER. Trimming shortened V by 4 bases and J by 11 bases, and 14 bases separated the two germline ends. In DNA form, the CDR3 reads TGCGCCAGCAGCCGACGCAACGAGAATGCTTTCTTT. Its protein is CASSRRNENAFF.

To note about this clone: A read error is likely here: a far larger clone is one base away. The chain has TRBV4-2 and TRBJ2-7; TRBD2 agrees at 12 bases. Germline CDR1 and CDR2: LGHNA and YNFKEQ. V was pared by 0 bases and J by 3 bases, with 6 bases of the junction left unmatched. CDR3 length: 17 amino acids. CDR3 DNA sequence: TGTGCCAGCAGCCAAGATCGGTGGACTAGCGGGAACTACGAGCAGTACTTC. This codes for CASSQDRWTSGNYEQYF.

In this sample, this clone turned up a few times. V and J are TRBV2 and TRBJ2-7; no definite D call. The CDR3 loop spans 13 amino acids. Trimming left V 1 base short and J 0 bases short, with 4 bases between. The germline V gene has CDR1 SNHLY and CDR2 FYNNEI. CDR3 nucleotides: TGTGCCAGCAGTGAAGGCTTCTCCTACGAGCAGTACTTC. Residues: CASSEGFSYEQYF.

The chain couples TRBV12-2 to TRBJ2-7; the table calls TRBD2, which could not be checked here. TRBV12-2 counts as a pseudogene. The CDR3 extends over 12 amino acids. The CDR3 protein is CASRLDCYEQYF. The CDR3 coding sequence is TGTGCAAGTCGCTTAGACTGCTACGAGCAGTACTTC.

The chain employs TRBV27 and TRBJ1-1; D is unresolved. Between the trimmed V and J ends, which lost 8 bases and 1 base, there was a span of 11 bases. The CDR3 extends over 13 amino acids. Germline-derived CDR1 and CDR2 are MNHEY and SMNVEV (reference sequence). CDR3 sequence (DNA): TGTGCCAGCGGTTGGGAGGGGAACACTGAAGCTTTCTTT. Its translation: CASGWEGNTEAFF.

The chain is built from TRBV6-6 and TRBJ2-7; D is uncertain. The germline V and J ends were trimmed by 2 bases and 0 bases, with 5 bases remaining between them. CDR1 is MNHNY, CDR2 SVGAGI, per germline (reference sequence). The CDR3 covers 13 residues. Here the CDR3 reads CASSYAFSYEQYF. The CDR3 DNA is TGTGCCAGCAGTTACGCTTTCTCCTACGAGCAGTACTTC.

The chain is built from TRBV6-1 and TRBJ2-7; 12 bases line up with TRBD2. J was trimmed by 5 bases and V by 3 bases; bases with no gene match: 5. Germline V CDR1 and CDR2: MNHNS, SASEGT. CDR3 length: 15 amino acids. The CDR3 DNA sequence: TGTGCCAGCAGTGACCGACTAGCGGGAGTCGACGAGCAGTACTTC. It yields the protein CASSDRLAGVDEQYF.

The rearrangement uses TRBV9 and TRBJ2-3; 10 bases align to TRBD2. V lost 0 bases to trimming and J lost 6 bases; unmatched junction nucleotides: 10. This CDR3 has 17 amino acids. Germline CDR1 SGDLS, CDR2 YYNGEE. The CDR3 protein is CASSVGRASGSSDTQYF. The DNA of the CDR3 is TGTGCCAGCAGCGTAGGACGGGCTAGCGGGAGTTCTGATACGCAGTATTTT.

This chain uses TRBV6-5 with TRBJ1-2, with D possibly matching TRBD1 (6 bases). V lost 0 bases and J lost 5, with 13 bases in between. The CDR3 is made up of 15 amino acids. The germline CDR1 and CDR2 sequences are MNHEY and SVGAGI. The CDR3 protein is CASSYSMGTLYGYTF. The DNA for the CDR3 is TGTGCCAGCAGTTACTCGATGGGGACACTATATGGCTACACCTTC.

The chain couples TRBV5-6 to TRBJ2-5; no reliable D call. The germline gives CDR1 SGHDT, CDR2 YYEEEE. The CDR3 is made up of 13 amino acids. Trimming shortened V by 4 bases and J by 0 bases, and 7 bases separated the two germline ends. The CDR3 nucleotides are TGTGCCAGCAGCCCAGAGTACCAAGAGACCCAGTACTTC. Its protein product is CASSPEYQETQYF.

CDR3 amino acids: CASSPGTGGYEQYF. In DNA, the CDR3 is TGTGCCAGCAGTCCGGGGACAGGAGGGTACGAGCAGTACTTC. This sequence joins TRBV27 and TRBJ2-7; the match to TRBD1 covers 8 bases. V lost 5 bases, J lost 4 bases, and 7 bases stayed unmatched. Per germline, CDR1 MNHEY and CDR2 SMNVEV (reference sequence). The CDR3 has 14 residues.

This sequence joins TRBV28 and TRBJ2-5; 10 nucleotides agree with TRBD2. Trimming cost V 3 bases and J 3 bases; bases outside gene matches: 13. This CDR3 is built from 18 residues. Germline V lookup: CDR1 MDHEN, CDR2 SYDVKM. The CDR3 loop reads CASSFRASGSYREETQYF. The CDR3 DNA reads TGTGCCAGCAGTTTTCGGGCTAGCGGGAGTTATCGGGAAGAGACCCAGTACTTC.

The CDR3 DNA sequence: TGTGCCAGCAGCTCGGGGACAGGGTTCCTAATGGGGAATGAGCAGTTCTTC. It specifies CASSSGTGFLMGNEQFF. V gene TRBV7-8 combines with J gene TRBJ2-1; 9 bases align to TRBD1. Germline V gene data show CDR1 as SGHVS and CDR2 as FQNEAQ. CDR3 length: 17 residues. Unmatched junction bases numbered 14, after V lost 4 bases and J lost 7 bases.

The rearrangement joins TRBV9 to TRBJ2-7; TRBD1 matches 9 bases. Unmatched junction bases numbered 12, after V lost 4 bases and J lost 7 bases. From germline, CDR1 is SGDLS and CDR2 YYNGEE. The CDR3 has 15 residues. The CDR3 spells CASSSGGTGHEEQYF. The CDR3 DNA follows: TGTGCCAGCAGCTCAGGGGGGACAGGGCATGAAGAGCAGTACTTC.

The chain joins TRBV28 to TRBJ2-1; TRBD1 aligns across 9 bases. The CDR3 spans 16 residues. V dropped 1 base and J dropped 6; count of bases not matched to a gene: 7. Germline CDR1 MDHEN, CDR2 SYDVKM. CDR3: CASSLYRTGVGNEQFF. CDR3 bases: TGTGCCAGCAGTTTATATAGGACAGGGGTCGGCAATGAGCAGTTCTTC.